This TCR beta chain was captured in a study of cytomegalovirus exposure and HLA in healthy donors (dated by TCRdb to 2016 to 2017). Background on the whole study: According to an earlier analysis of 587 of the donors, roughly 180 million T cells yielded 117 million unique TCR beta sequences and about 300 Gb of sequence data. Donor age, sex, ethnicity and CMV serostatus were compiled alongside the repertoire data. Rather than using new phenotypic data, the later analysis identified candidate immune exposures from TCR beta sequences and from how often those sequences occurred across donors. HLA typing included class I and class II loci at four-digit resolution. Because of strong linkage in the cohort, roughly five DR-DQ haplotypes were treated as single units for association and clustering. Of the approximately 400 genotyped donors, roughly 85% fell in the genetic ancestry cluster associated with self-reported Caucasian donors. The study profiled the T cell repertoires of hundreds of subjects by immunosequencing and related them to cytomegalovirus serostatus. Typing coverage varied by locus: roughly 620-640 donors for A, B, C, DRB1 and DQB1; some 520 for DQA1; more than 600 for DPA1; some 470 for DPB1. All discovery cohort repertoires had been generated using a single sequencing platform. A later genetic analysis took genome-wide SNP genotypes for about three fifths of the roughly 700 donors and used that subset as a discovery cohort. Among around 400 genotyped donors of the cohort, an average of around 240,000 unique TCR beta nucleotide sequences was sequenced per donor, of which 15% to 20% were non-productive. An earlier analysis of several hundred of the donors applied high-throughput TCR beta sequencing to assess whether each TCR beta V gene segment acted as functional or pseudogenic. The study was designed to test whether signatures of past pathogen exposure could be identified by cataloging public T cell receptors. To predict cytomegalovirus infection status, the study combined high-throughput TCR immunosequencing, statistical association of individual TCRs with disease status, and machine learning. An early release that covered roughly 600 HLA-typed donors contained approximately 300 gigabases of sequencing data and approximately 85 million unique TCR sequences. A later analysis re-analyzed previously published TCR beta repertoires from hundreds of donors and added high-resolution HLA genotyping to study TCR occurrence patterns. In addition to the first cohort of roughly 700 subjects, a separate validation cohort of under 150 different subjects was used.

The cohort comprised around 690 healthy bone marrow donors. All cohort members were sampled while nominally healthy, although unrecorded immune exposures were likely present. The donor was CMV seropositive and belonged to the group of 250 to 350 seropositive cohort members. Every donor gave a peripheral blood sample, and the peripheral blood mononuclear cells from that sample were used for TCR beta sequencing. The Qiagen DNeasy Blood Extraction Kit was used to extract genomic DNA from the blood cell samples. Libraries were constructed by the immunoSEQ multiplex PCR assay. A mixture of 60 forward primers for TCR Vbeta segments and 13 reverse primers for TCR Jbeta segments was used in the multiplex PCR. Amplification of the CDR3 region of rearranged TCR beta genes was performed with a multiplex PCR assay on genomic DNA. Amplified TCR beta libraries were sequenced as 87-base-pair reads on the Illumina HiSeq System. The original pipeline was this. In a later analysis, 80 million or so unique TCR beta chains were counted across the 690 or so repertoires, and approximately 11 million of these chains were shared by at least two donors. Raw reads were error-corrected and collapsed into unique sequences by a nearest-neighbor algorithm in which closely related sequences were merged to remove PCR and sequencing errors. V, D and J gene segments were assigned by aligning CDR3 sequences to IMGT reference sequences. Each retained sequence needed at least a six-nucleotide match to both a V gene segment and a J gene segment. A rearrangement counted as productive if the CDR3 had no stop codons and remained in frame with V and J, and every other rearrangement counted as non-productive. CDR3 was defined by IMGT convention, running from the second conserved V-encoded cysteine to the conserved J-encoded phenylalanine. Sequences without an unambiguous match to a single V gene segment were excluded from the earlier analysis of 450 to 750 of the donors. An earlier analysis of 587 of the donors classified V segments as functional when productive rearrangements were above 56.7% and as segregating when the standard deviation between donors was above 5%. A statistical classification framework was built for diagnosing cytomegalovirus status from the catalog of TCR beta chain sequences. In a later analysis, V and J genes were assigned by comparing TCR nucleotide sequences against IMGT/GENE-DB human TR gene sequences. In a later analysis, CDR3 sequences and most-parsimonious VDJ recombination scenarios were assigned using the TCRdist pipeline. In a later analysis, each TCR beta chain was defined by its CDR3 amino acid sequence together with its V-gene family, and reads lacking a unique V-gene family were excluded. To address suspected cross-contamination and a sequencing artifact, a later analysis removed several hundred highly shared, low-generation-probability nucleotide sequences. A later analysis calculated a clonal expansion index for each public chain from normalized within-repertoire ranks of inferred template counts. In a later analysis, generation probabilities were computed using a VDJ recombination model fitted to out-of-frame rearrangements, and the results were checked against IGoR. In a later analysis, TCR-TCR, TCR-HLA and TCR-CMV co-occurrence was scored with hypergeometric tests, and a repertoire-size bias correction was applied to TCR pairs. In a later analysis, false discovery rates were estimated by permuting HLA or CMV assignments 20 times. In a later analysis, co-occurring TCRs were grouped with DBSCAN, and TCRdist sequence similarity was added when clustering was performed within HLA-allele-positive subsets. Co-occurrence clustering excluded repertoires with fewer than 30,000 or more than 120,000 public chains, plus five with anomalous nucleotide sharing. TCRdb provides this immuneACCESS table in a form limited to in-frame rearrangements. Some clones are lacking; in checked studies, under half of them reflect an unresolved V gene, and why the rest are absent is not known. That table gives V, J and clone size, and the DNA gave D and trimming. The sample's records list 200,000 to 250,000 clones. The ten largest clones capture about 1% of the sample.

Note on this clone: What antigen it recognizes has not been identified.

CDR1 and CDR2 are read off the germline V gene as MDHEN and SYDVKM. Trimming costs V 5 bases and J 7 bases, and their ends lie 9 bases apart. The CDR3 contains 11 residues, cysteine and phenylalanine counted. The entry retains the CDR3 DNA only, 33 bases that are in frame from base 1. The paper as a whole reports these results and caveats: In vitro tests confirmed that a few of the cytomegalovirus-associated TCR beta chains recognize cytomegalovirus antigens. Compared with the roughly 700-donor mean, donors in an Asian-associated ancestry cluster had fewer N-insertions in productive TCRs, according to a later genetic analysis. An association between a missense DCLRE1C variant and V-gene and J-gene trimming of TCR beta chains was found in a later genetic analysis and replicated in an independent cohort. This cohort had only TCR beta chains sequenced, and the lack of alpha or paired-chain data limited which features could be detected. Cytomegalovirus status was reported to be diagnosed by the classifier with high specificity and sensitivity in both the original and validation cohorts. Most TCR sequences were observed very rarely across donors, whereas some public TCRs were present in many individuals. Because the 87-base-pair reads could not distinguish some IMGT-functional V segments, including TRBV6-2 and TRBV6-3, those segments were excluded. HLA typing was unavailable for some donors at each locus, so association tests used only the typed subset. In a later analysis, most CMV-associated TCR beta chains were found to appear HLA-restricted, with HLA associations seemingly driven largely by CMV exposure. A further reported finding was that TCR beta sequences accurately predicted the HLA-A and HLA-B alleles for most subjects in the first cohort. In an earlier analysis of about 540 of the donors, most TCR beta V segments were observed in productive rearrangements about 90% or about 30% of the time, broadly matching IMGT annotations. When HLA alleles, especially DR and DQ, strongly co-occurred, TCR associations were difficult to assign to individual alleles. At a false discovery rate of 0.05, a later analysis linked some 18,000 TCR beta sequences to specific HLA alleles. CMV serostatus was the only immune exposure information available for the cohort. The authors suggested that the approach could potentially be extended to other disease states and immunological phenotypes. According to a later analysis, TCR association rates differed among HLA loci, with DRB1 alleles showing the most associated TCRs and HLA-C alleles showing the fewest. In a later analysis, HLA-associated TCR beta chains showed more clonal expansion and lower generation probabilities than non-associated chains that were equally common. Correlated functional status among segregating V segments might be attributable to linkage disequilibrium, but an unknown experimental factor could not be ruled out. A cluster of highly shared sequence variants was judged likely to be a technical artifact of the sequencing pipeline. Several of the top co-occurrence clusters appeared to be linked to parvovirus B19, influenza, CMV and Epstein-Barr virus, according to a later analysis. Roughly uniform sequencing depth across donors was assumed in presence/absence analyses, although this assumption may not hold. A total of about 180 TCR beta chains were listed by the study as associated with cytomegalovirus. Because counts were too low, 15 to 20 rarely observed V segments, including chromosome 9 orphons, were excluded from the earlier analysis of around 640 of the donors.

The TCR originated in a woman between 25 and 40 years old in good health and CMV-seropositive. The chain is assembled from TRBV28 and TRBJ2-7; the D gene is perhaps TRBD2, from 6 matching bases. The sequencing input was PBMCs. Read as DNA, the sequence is TGTGCCAGCAGTGGGGGGAGGGAGCAGTACTTC. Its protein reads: CASSGGREQYF.